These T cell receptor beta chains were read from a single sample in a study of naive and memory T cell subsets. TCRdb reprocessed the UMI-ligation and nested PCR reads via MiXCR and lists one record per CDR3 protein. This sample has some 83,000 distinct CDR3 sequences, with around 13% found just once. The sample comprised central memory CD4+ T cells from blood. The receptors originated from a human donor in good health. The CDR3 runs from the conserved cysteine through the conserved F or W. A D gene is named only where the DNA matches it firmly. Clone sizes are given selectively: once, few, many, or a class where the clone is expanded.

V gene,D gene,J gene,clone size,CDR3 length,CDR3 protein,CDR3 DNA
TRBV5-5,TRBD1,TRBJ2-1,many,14,CASSLRTGGHEQFF,TGTGCCAGCAGCTTGAGGACAGGGGGTCATGAGCAGTTCTTC
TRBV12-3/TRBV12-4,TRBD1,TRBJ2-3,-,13,CASSRQGLDTQYF,TGTGCCAGCAGCCGACAGGGGTTAGATACGCAGTATTTT
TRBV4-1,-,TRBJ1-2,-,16,CASSQEKDSTNYGYTF,TGCGCCAGCAGCCAAGAGAAGGACTCCACTAACTATGGCTACACCTTC
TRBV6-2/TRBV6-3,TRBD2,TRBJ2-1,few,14,CASRGLANYNEQFF,TGTGCCAGCAGGGGACTAGCGAACTACAATGAGCAGTTCTTC
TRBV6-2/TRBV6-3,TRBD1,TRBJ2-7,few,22,CASSYRDYGDRRNNYLVHEQYF,TGTGCCAGCAGTTATCGTGATTATGGGGACAGGCGGAACAACTACTTGGTCCACGAGCAGTACTTC
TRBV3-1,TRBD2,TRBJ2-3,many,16,CASSPTLTSGGYTQYF,TGTGCCAGCTCTCCGACCCTGACTAGCGGAGGATATACGCAGTATTTT
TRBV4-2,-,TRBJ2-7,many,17,CASSQVRAGTKPYEQYF,TGTGCCAGCAGCCAAGTTCGGGCAGGGACCAAGCCCTACGAGCAGTACTTC
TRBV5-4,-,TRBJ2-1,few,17,CASSPPGTARGNGEQFF,TGTGCCAGCAGCCCCCCTGGGACCGCTCGGGGAAACGGTGAGCAGTTCTTC
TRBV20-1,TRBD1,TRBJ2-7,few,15,CSARDHRGRDGEQYF,TGCAGTGCTAGAGATCACAGGGGCAGGGACGGCGAGCAGTACTTC
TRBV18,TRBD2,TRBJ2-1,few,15,CASSRTSGSLDEQFF,TGTGCCAGCTCAAGGACTAGCGGGAGTCTTGATGAGCAGTTCTTC
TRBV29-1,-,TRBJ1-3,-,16,CSRGCQGRHSGNTIYF,TGCAGCCGGGGGTGCCAGGGGAGGCACTCTGGAAACACCATATATTTT
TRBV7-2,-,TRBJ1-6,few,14,CASSLGIDSSPLHF,TGTGCCAGCAGCTTAGGGATAGATAGTTCACCCCTCCACTTT
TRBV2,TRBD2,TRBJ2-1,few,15,CASAIAGSSYNEQFF,TGTGCCAGCGCCATAGCGGGAAGCTCCTACAATGAGCAGTTCTTC
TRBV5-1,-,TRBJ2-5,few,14,CASSLAMRSETQYF,TGCGCCAGCAGCTTGGCCATGAGATCAGAGACCCAGTACTTC
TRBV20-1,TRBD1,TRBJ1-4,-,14,CSAAGTGANEKLFF,TGCAGTGCAGCCGGGACAGGGGCTAATGAAAAACTGTTTTTT
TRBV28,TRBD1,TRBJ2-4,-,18,CASIEGTGAASAKNIQYF,TGTGCCAGCATCGAGGGCACAGGGGCCGCTTCAGCCAAAAACATTCAGTACTTC
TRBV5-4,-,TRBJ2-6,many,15,CASSLSGSGANVLTF,TGTGCCAGCAGCCTCAGTGGGTCTGGGGCCAACGTCCTGACTTTC
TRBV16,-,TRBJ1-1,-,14,CASSPQAGGTEAFF,TGTGCCAGCAGCCCCCAGGCGGGGGGCACTGAAGCTTTCTTT
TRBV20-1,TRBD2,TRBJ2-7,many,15,CSARAPGLAGGEQYF,TGCAGTGCTAGAGCCCCGGGACTAGCGGGAGGCGAGCAGTACTTC
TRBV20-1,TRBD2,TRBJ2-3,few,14,CSAARAGGADTQYF,TGCAGTGCCGCGCGGGCGGGAGGCGCAGATACGCAGTATTTT
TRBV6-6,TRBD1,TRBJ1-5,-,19,CASSPFGGQGFRGNQPQHF,TGTGCCAGCAGTCCCTTTGGGGGACAGGGGTTTAGGGGCAATCAGCCCCAGCATTTT
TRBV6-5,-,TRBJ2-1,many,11,CASSYGVGQFF,TGTGCCAGCAGTTACGGTGTAGGGCAGTTCTTC
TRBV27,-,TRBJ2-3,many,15,CASIPLRPGADTQYF,TGTGCCAGCATACCTCTGCGGCCAGGGGCCGATACGCAGTATTTT
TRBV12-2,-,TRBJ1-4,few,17,CASRLGLGPPSCEKLFF,TGTGCAAGTCGCCTAGGATTGGGCCCGCCTAGTTGCGAAAAACTGTTTTTT
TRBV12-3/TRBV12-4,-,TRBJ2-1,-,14,CASSSNRGGNEQFF,TGTGCCAGCAGTTCCAACAGGGGAGGCAATGAGCAGTTCTTC
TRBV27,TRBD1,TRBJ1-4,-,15,CASSRQGFEDEKLFF,TGTGCCAGCAGTCGACAGGGTTTTGAGGATGAAAAACTGTTTTTT
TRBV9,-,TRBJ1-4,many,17,CASSVGGGLRGSEKLFF,TGTGCCAGCAGCGTAGGGGGAGGATTGAGGGGAAGTGAAAAACTGTTTTTT
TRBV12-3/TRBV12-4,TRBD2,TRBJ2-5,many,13,CATAGRGQETQYF,TGTGCCACAGCGGGGAGGGGCCAAGAGACCCAGTACTTC
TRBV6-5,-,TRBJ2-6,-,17,CASSSLSSSSGANVLTF,TGTGCCAGCAGTTCTCTGTCCAGCTCCTCTGGGGCCAACGTCCTGACTTTC
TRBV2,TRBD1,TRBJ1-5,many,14,CASSRTGDNQPQHF,TGTGCCAGCTCCCGGACAGGTGACAATCAGCCCCAGCATTTT
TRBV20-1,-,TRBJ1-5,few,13,CSLKGGGNQPQHF,TGCAGTTTAAAGGGAGGAGGCAATCAGCCCCAGCATTTT
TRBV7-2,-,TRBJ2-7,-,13,CASSLVSGREQYF,TGTGCCAGCAGCTTAGTCTCAGGACGAGAGCAGTACTTC
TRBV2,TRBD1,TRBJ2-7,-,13,CASTDREIYEQYF,TGTGCCAGCACGGACAGGGAAATCTACGAGCAGTACTTC
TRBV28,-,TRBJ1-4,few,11,CASSGNEKLFF,TGTGCCAGCAGTGGAAATGAAAAACTGTTTTTT
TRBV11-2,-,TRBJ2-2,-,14,CASSGGANTGELFF,TGTGCCAGCAGTGGGGGAGCGAACACCGGGGAGCTGTTTTTT
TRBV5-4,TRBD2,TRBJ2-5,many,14,CASSLRAGDETQYF,TGTGCCAGCAGCTTGAGGGCGGGAGACGAGACCCAGTACTTC
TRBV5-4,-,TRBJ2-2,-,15,CASSLKRANTGELFF,TGTGCCAGCAGCTTGAAGAGGGCGAACACCGGGGAGCTGTTTTTT
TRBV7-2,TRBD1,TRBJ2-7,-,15,CASSLEGASTYEQYF,TGTGCCAGCAGCTTAGAGGGGGCTTCCACCTACGAGCAGTACTTC
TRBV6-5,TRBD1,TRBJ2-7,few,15,CASSLSGTGTYEQYF,TGTGCCAGCAGCCTTTCCGGGACAGGTACCTACGAGCAGTACTTC
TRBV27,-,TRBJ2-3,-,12,CASSSMGDTQYF,TGTGCCAGCAGCTCCATGGGTGATACGCAGTATTTT
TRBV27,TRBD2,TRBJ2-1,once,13,CASSRGLALEQFF,TGTGCCAGCAGTCGGGGACTAGCATTAGAGCAGTTCTTC